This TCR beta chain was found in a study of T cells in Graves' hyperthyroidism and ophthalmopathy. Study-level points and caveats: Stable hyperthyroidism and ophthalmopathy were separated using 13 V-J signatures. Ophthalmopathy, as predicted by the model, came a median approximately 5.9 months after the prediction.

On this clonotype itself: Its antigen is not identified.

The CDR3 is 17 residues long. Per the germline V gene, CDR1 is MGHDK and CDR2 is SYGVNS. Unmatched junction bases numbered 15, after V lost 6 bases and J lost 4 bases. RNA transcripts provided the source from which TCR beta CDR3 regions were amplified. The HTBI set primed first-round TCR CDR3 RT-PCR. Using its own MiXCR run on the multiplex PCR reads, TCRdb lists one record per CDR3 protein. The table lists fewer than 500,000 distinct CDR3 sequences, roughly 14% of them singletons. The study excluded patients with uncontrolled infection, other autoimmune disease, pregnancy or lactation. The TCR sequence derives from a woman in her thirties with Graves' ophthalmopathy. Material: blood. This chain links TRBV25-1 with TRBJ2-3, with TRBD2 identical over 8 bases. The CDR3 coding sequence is TGTGCCAGCAGCGCACGATGGGGCCGGGGGGGCCCAGATACGCAGTATTTT. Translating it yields CASSARWGRGGPDTQYF. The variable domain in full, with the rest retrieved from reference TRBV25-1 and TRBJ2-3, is EADIYQTPRYLVIGTGKKITLECSQTMGHDKMYWYQQDPGMELHLIHYSYGVNSTEKGDLSSESTVSRIRTEHFPLTLESARPSHTSQYLCASSARWGRGGPDTQYFGPGTRLTVL.